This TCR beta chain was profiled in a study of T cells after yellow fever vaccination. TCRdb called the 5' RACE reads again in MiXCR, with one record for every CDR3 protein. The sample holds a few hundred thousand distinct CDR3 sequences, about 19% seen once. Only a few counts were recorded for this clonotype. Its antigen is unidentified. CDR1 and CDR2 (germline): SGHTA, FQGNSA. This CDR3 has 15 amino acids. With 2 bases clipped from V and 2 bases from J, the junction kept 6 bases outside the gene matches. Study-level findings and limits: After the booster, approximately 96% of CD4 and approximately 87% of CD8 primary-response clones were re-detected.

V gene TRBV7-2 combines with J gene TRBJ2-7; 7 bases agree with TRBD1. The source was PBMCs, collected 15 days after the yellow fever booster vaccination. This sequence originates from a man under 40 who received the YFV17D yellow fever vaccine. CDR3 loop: CASSLPGQAAYEQYF. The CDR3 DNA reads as TGTGCCAGCAGCTTACCTGGACAGGCGGCCTACGAGCAGTACTTC.